This TCR beta chain was recorded in a study of neoadjuvant anti-PD-1 for oral cavity cancer. As for the study in general: Before surgery, most patients got three to four biweekly 3 mg/kg nivolumab doses. Patients without progression got a fourth dose around day 43. Findings of the study overall: Non-responders to neoadjuvant nivolumab had significantly more clonal PBMC T cells than responders.

Germline lookup yields CDR1 SGHNT and CDR2 YYREEE (reference sequence). CDR3 length: 13 amino acids. V dropped 3 bases and J dropped 4 bases, with 11 bases sitting between them. Stage II-IVA oral cavity squamous cell carcinoma was new and untreated by systemic or radiation therapy. This clone was found a few times. Its antigen is unidentified. Profiling relied on immunoSEQ multiplex PCR, and the TCRdb table lists in-frame clones only, not all of them. The sample includes over 10,000 clones, approximately 61% of them seen just once. This clonotype was obtained from a person aged 40-85 years with oral cavity squamous cell carcinoma. The source was PBMCs, collected before nivolumab (anti-PD-1) treatment. The chain uses TRBV5-4 and TRBJ2-7; a weak D match, TRBD1 (5 bases). The CDR3 region is CASSSRVGYEQYF. In DNA, the CDR3 is TGTGCCAGCAGCTCCAGGGTTGGGTACGAGCAGTACTTC.